The clone carrying this TCR beta chain was counted between two and nine times. Its antigen is as yet unknown. The record originates from a study of CD8 T cells in ankylosing spondylitis. Study-wide points: The study looked at matched synovial fluid samples from ankylosing spondylitis patients. Disease-linked clones were reported to be significantly enriched there. Both synovial fluid and blood in reactive arthritis had previously been reported to carry some motif variants. For ankylosing spondylitis blood, a TCR beta motif of about 8 highly homologous variants appeared characteristic.

Germline V gives CDR1 MGHDK, CDR2 SYGVNS. V lost 5 bases to trimming and J lost 2 bases; unmatched junction nucleotides: 13. This CDR3 is 19 amino acids long. Quantitative barcoded 5'-RACE was used to prepare TCR beta libraries. TCRdb re-called the 5' RACE reads with MiXCR, one entry per CDR3 protein. Of some 330,000 distinct CDR3 sequences listed, less than 9.5% are singletons. The chain joins TRBV25-1 to TRBJ2-6; 9 nucleotides align to TRBD1. The TCR sequence derives from a male donor with ankylosing spondylitis. Sequencing was carried out using blood, either unsorted or a sorted T cell fraction (not recorded which). In DNA, the CDR3 is TGTGCCAGCAGTCCGGGGGGTGGGACAGGGAGAGCTGGGGCCAACGTCCTGACTTTC. Translated, it gives CASSPGGGTGRAGANVLTF.